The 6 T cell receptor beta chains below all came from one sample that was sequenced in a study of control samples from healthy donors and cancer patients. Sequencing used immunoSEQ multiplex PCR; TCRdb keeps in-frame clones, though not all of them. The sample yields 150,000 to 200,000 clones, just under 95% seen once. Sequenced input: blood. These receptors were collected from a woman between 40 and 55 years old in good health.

The DNA of the CDR3 is TGTGCCAGCAGCTTAAGCGGATGGCAGGGAATATCGTACGAGCAGTACTTC. Translated: CASSLSGWQGISYEQYF. The gene calls are TRBV11-2 and TRBJ2-7, with D possibly being TRBD1 or TRBD2 (5 bases each). Germline V CDR1 and CDR2: SGHAT, FQNNGV. This CDR3 has 17 residues. The germline V and J ends were trimmed by 2 bases and 4 bases, with 21 bases remaining between them.

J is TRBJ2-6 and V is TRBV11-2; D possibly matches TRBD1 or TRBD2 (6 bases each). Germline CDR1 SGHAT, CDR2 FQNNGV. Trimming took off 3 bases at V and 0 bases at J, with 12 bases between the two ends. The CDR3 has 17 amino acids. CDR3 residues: CASSFRGVSSGANVLTF. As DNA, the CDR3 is TGTGCCAGCAGCTTTAGGGGGGTTAGCTCTGGGGCCAACGTCCTGACTTTC.

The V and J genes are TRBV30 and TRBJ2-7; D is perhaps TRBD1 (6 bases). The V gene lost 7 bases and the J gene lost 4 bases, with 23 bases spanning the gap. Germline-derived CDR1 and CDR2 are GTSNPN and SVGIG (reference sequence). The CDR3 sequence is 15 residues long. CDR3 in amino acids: CAYYTPGTPPYEQYF. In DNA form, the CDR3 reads TGTGCCTATTACACCCCCGGGACACCGCCTTACGAGCAGTACTTC.

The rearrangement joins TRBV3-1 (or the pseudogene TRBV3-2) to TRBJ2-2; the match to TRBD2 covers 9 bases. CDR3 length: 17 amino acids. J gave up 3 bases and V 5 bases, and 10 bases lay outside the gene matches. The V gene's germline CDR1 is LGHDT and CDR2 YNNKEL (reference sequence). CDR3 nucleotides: TGTGCCAGCAGCTCCCACCGACTAGCGGAGTACACCGGGGAGCTGTTTTTT. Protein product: CASSSHRLAEYTGELFF.

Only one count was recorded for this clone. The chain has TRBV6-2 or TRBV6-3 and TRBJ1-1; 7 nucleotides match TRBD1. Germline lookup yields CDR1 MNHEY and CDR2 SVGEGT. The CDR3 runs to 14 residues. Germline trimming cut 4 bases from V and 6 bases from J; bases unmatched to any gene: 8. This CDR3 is CASSLDDRVSEAFF. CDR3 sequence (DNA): TGTGCCAGCAGTTTAGATGACAGGGTCTCTGAAGCTTTCTTT.

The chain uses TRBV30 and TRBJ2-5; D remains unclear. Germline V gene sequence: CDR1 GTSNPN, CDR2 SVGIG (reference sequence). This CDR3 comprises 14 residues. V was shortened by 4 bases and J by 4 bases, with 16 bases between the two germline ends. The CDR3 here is CAWKIGSLGETQYF. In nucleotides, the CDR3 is TGTGCCTGGAAAATAGGTTCTTTGGGAGAGACCCAGTACTTC.